The 13 T cell receptor beta chains listed next were all sequenced from one sample in a study of cytomegalovirus exposure and HLA in healthy donors. Primers: 60 Vbeta forward and 13 Jbeta reverse. The method was immunoSEQ multiplex PCR; TCRdb's version includes in-frame clones alone and lacks a portion of them. In total, the table holds 60,000 to 65,000 clones. The specimen sequenced was PBMCs. The receptors originated from a man between 25 and 39 years old in good health and CMV-seropositive.

J is TRBJ1-1 and V is TRBV7-8; the match to TRBD1 covers 10 bases. Per germline, CDR1 SGHVS and CDR2 FQNEAQ. V shed 4 bases and J 11 bases; nucleotides not matched to a gene: 13. This CDR3 has 15 residues. CDR3: CASSYAGGTGAPAFF. CDR3 in DNA: TGTGCCAGCAGCTACGCCGGTGGGACAGGGGCTCCGGCTTTCTTT.

The chain couples TRBV29-1 to TRBJ2-7; 8 bases fit TRBD1. Germline-derived CDR1 and CDR2 are SQVTM and ANQGSEA. CDR3 size: 13 residues. V trimming: 6 bases; J trimming: 2 bases; junction bases outside the gene matches: 6. CDR3 bases: TGCAGCGTCGGAGGGACAGGCCCCTACGAGCAGTACTTC. This codes for CSVGGTGPYEQYF.

About this clone itself: One junction end does not reproduce the germline sequence, and a read error may be involved. The chain combines TRBV6-1 with TRBJ2-1; D not certain. Germline V CDR1 and CDR2: MNHNS, SASEGT. The CDR3 runs to 15 residues. This CDR3 is CASSVYADSDNEQFF. The CDR3, as DNA: TGTGCCAGCAGTGTGTATGCAGACTCCGACAATGAGCAGTTCTTC.

This chain links TRBV5-6 with TRBJ1-2; D not certain. The germline CDR1 and CDR2 sequences are SGHDT and YYEEEE. The CDR3 consists of 12 residues. The ends were cut back, 6 bases at V and 5 bases at J, with 11 bases in the middle. Here the CDR3 reads CASTLGGYGYTF. Written as DNA, the CDR3 is TGTGCCAGCACCTTAGGCGGATATGGCTACACCTTC.

To note about this clone: Mismatch with germline at one junction end may stem from a read error. This chain links TRBV5-1 with TRBJ2-7; TRBD1 might be the D (6 bases). Germline lookup yields CDR1 SGHRS and CDR2 YFSETQ. The CDR3 covers 14 residues. CDR3 in amino acids: CASSFTGSAYEQSF. DNA for the CDR3: TGCGCCAGCAGCTTTACAGGGAGCGCCTACGAGCAGTCCTTC.

The genes are TRBV7-9 and TRBJ1-5, with 8 bases aligning to TRBD1. The germline V gene has CDR1 SEHNR and CDR2 FQNEAQ (reference sequence). V shed 5 bases and J 6 bases; nucleotides not matched to a gene: 6. This CDR3 is 14 amino acids long. The CDR3 is CASSRGQGGQPQHF. In DNA, the CDR3 is TGTGCCAGCAGCCGCGGACAGGGTGGTCAGCCCCAGCATTTT. Together with reference TRBV7-9 and TRBJ1-5, the CDR3 gives the full variable domain: DTGVSQNPRHKITKRGQNVTFRCDPISEHNRLYWYRQTLGQGPEFLTYFQNEAQLEKSRLLSDRFSAERPKGSFSTLEIQRTEQGDSAMYLCASSRGQGGQPQHFGDGTRLSIL.

The V call is TRBV11-2, the J call TRBJ2-1, with D maybe TRBD2 (6 bases). The germline V gene has CDR1 SGHAT and CDR2 FQNNGV. CDR3 length equals 16 residues. Trimming left V 0 bases short and J 2 bases short, with 11 bases between. The CDR3 protein is CASSLDSWGAYNEQFF. The CDR3 nucleotides read TGTGCCAGCAGCTTAGATAGTTGGGGGGCCTACAATGAGCAGTTCTTC.

The chain joins TRBV15 to TRBJ2-6, with D unresolved. This CDR3 is 14 amino acids long. The V end was cut by 4 bases, the J end by 4 bases, with 8 bases between. Germline values: CDR1 LNHNV, CDR2 YYDKDF (reference sequence). CDR3 sequence: CATSNLSGANVLTF. CDR3 DNA sequence: TGTGCCACCAGCAATCTCTCCGGGGCCAACGTCCTGACTTTC.

The chain couples TRBV12-2 to TRBJ2-7; the table's D call, TRBD2, was not checked against the DNA. TRBV12-2 is marked as a pseudogene. CDR3 size: 18 residues. CDR3 bases: TGTGCAAGTCGCCGACGGGAGGCTACGAACTTCCCCTCCTACGAGCAGTACTTC. It yields the protein CASRRREATNFPSYEQYF.

The J gene is TRBJ1-2, the V gene TRBV9, with TRBD1 matching 7 bases. Germline V gene lookup returns CDR1 SGDLS and CDR2 YYNGEE. Trimming took 3 bases from V and 1 from J; bases not matched to a gene: 9. This CDR3 is built from 16 residues. The CDR3 loop reads CASSGTGLPHNYGYTF. CDR3 nucleotides: TGTGCCAGCAGCGGGACAGGTTTACCCCATAACTATGGCTACACCTTC.

The gene calls are TRBV6-5 and TRBJ2-1, with D perhaps matching TRBD2 (7 bases). CDR3 size: 15 residues. The germline CDR1 and CDR2 sequences are MNHEY and SVGAGI. Trimming stripped 6 bases from V and 0 bases from J, with 12 bases between. The DNA of the CDR3 is TGTGCCAGCAGCCGCGGGGGCCTCTCCTACAATGAGCAGTTCTTC. Translating it yields CASSRGGLSYNEQFF.

V gene TRBV25-1 combines with J gene TRBJ2-2, with 9 bases matching TRBD1. The V segment lost 2 bases and the J segment 1 base; nucleotides outside the gene matches: 8. Germline CDR1 MGHDK, CDR2 SYGVNS. The CDR3 length is 18 residues. CDR3 bases: TGTGCCAGCAGTGAAGGGACAGGGCCAATTTGGAACACCGGGGAGCTGTTTTTT. It encodes CASSEGTGPIWNTGELFF.

The V gene is TRBV7-9, the J gene TRBJ1-2, with 7 bases that match TRBD1. Germline V lookup: CDR1 SEHNR, CDR2 FQNEAQ (reference sequence). V shed 5 bases and J 4 bases; nucleotides not matched to a gene: 7. CDR3 length equals 14 residues. In DNA form, the CDR3 reads TGTGCCAGCAGCCCCAGGGGGGCTACCTATGGCTACACCTTC. Encoded protein: CASSPRGATYGYTF.